This T cell receptor (beta chain) was sequenced for a study of control samples from healthy donors and cancer patients. Clones were sequenced by immunoSEQ multiplex PCR, and TCRdb holds only the in-frame ones, with some missing. The repertoire holds over 150,000 clones, approximately 94% seen once, with approximately 1.4% in the top ten. Trimming pared 4 bases from V and 5 bases from J, leaving 15 bases between. The CDR3 runs to 15 residues. The germline gives CDR1 LGHNA, CDR2 YNFKEQ. This TCR was recovered from a woman aged 18-29 years in good health. The V and J genes are TRBV4-2 and TRBJ2-1, with D perhaps matching TRBD2 (7 bases). Sequenced material: blood. The chain's CDR3 is CASSLNGGANNEQFF. CDR3 coding DNA: TGTGCCAGCAGCCTCAATGGGGGGGCCAACAATGAGCAGTTCTTC.